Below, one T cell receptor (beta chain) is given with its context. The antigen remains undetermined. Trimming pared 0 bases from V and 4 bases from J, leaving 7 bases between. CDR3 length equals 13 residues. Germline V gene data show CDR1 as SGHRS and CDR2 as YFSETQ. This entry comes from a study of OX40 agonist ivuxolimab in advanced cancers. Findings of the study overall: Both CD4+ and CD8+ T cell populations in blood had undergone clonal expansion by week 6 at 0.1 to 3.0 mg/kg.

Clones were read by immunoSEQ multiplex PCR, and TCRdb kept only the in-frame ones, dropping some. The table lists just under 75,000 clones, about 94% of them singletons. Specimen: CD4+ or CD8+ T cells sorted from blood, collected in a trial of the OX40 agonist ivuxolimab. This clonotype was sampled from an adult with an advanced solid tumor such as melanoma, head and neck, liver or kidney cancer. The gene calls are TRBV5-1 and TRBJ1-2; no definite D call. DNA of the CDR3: TGCGCCAGCAGCTTGGACAGTTCCTATGGCTACACCTTC. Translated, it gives CASSLDSSYGYTF.